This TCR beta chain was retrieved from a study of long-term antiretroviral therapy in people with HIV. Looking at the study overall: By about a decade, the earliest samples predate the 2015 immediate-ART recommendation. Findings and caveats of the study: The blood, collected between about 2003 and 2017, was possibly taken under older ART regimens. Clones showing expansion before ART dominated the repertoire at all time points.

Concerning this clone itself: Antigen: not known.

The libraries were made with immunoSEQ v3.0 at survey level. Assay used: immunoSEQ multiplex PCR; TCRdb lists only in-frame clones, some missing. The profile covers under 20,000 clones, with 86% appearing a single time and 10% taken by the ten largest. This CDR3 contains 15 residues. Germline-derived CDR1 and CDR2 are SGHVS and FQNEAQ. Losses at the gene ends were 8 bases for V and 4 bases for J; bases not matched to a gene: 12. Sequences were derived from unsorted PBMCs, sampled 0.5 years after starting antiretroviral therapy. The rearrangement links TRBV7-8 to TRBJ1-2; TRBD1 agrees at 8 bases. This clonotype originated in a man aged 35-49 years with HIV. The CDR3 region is CASSEPDRGSYGYTF. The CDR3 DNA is TGTGCCAGCTCAGAACCCGACAGGGGTTCCTATGGCTACACCTTC. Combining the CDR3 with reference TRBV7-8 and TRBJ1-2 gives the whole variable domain GAGVSQSPRYKVAKRGQDVALRCDPISGHVSLFWYQQALGQGPEFLTYFQNEAQLDKSGLPSDRFFAERPEGSVSTLKIQRTQQEDSAVYLCASSEPDRGSYGYTFGSGTRLTVV.